The rows below give T cell receptor beta chains drawn from one sample of a study of prognosis after radiotherapy for stage I lung cancer. MiXCR, applied by TCRdb to the multiplex PCR reads, yields one record per CDR3 protein. In the table there are about 8,500 distinct CDR3 sequences, 60% to 80% of which are singletons. The sample consisted of PBMCs, taken before or after stereotactic body radiation therapy (not recorded which). These receptor sequences come from a donor at least 50 years old with non-small cell lung cancer. Both conserved end residues are part of each CDR3. The D gene is left open where the match is weak. Clone size is stated in some rows and not others, as once, few, many or a class when expanded.

CDR3 protein | CDR3 DNA | V gene | clone size | J gene | D gene
CASSLISGAGNTGELFF | TGTGCCAGCAGCTTAATATCGGGGGCGGGGAACACCGGGGAGCTGTTTTTT | TRBV11-2 | few | TRBJ2-2 | NA
CATRLANTGELFF | TGTGCCACCCGACTAGCCAACACCGGGGAGCTGTTTTTT | TRBV28 | large | TRBJ2-2 | TRBD2
CASSQGVQGSYEQYF | TGTGCCAGCAGCCAAGGAGTGCAGGGGAGCTACGAGCAGTACTTC | TRBV3-1 | medium-sized | TRBJ2-7 | NA
CASSPNRLPGETQYF | TGTGCCAGCAGCCCTAATCGCCTACCGGGAGAGACCCAGTACTTC | TRBV2 | NA | TRBJ2-5 | NA
CASSSGRAGVGEQYF | TGCGCCAGCAGCTCGGGTAGAGCGGGAGTTGGCGAGCAGTACTTC | TRBV5-1 | NA | TRBJ2-7 | TRBD2
CASSQAHGTGRNSPLHF | TGTGCCAGCAGCCAGGCCCACGGGACAGGGAGGAATTCACCCCTCCACTTT | TRBV4-2 | many | TRBJ1-6 | TRBD1
CSARKSLLGGRETDTQYF | TGCAGTGCCCGCAAATCCCTACTCGGGGGGAGAGAGACAGATACGCAGTATTTT | TRBV20-1 | medium-sized | TRBJ2-3 | TRBD2
CASSFQSSYEQYF | TGTGCCAGCAGCTTCCAGAGCTCCTACGAGCAGTACTTC | TRBV7-3 | NA | TRBJ2-7 | NA
CASGWPPNGTSGTSSSYNEQFF | TGTGCTAGTGGTTGGCCCCCTAACGGGACTAGCGGGACCTCTAGCTCCTACAATGAGCAGTTCTTC | TRBV12-5 | NA | TRBJ2-1 | TRBD2
CASSSGTHSGYTF | TGTGCCAGCAGTTCCGGGACACATAGTGGCTACACCTTC | TRBV12-3/TRBV12-4 | large | TRBJ1-2 | NA
CAISSGLARYTQYF | TGTGCCATCAGCTCGGGACTAGCGAGATATACGCAGTATTTT | TRBV7-8 | NA | TRBJ2-3 | TRBD2
CASSPRERTDTQYF | TGTGCCAGCTCACCTAGGGAACGCACAGATACGCAGTATTTT | TRBV18 | many | TRBJ2-3 | NA
CASSQIREQFF | TGTGCCAGCAGCCAAATCAGGGAACAGTTCTTC | TRBV3-1 | medium-sized | TRBJ2-1 | NA
CSASTFIPGLAADTQYF | TGCAGTGCCTCCACCTTCATCCCGGGACTAGCAGCAGATACGCAGTATTTT | TRBV20-1 | NA | TRBJ2-3 | TRBD2
CASSSSRGPVVTGELFF | TGTGCCAGCAGCTCATCCAGAGGTCCGGTGGTGACCGGGGAGCTGTTTTTT | TRBV7-8 | once | TRBJ2-2 | NA
CASSVESTGGPYNEQFF | TGTGCCAGCAGCGTAGAGAGCACGGGAGGGCCCTACAATGAGCAGTTCTTC | TRBV9 | NA | TRBJ2-1 | TRBD2